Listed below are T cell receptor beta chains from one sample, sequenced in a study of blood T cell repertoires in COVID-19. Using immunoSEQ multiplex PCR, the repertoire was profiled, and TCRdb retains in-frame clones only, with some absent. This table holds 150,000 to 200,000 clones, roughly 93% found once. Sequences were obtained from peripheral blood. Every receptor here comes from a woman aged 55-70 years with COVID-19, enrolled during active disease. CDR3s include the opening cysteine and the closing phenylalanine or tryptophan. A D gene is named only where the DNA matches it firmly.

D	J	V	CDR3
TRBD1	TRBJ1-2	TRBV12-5	CASGLELNNNPRTGRDNYGYTF
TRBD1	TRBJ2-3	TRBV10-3	CAIRGTGAASDTQYF
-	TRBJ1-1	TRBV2	CASRTIQAAFF
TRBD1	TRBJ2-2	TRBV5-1	CASSRGQLNTGELFF
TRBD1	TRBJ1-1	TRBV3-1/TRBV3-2	CASSTLPGQGNTEAFF
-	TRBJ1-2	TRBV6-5	CASLRFPHGYTF
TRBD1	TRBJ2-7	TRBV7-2	CASSDRAGYEQYF
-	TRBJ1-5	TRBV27	CASSLVGAQPQHF
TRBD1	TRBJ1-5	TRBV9	CASSVGGTANQPQHF
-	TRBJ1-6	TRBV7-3	CASSLSPDSPLHF
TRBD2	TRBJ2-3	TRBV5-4	CASSPPGTSGVTDTQYF
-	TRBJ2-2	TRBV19	CASSKGHTGELFF
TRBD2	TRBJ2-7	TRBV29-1	CSVDVGGSYEQYF
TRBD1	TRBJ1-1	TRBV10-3	CAISESRTGAVTEAFF
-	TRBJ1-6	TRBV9	CASSAGEVTPLHF
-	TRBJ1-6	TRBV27	CASSLPGYNSPLHF
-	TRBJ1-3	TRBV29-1	CSALGGNTIYF
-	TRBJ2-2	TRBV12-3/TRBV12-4	CASPTENTGELFF
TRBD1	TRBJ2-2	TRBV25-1	CASSDGGVRGRSTGELFF
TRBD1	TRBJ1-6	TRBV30	CAWRGQGRNSPLHF
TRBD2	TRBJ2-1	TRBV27	CASSSMTSGGRDEQFF
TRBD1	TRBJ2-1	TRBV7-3	CASSTGTATYNEQFF
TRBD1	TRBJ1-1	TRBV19	CASSPRTTGGKTEAFF
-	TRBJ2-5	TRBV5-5	CASSLGTAQETQYF
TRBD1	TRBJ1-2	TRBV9	CASSVATGPGGLYGYTF
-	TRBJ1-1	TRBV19	CASSSRTENTEAFF
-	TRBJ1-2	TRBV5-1	CASSYLERQRRPPYGYTF
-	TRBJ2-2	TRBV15	CATSRDSGGTGELFF
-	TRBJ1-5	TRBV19	CASSIQGPQPQHF
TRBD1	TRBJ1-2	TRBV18	CASSPGPEGGSGYTF
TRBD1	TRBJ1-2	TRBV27	CASSLLSSRGRLYGYTF
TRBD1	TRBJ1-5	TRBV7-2	CASSLRTGEGQPQHF
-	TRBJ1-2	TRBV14	CASSQGAGKGDYGYTF
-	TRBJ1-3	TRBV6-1	CASSDWGSPGNTIYF
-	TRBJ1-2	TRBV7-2	CASSLGGTNNYGYTF
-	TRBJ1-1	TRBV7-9	CASSLAGADTEAFF
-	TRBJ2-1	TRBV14	CASSQDLSRANEQFF
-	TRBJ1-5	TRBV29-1	CSASTGSSNQPQHF
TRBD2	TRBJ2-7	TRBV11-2	CASSLGSGGPSSYEQYF
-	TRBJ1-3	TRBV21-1	CASSEGQGGTSGNTIYF
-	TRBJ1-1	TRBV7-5	CARSSGDRGRDTEAFF
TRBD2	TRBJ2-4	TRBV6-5	CASSYGLAGGKNIQYF
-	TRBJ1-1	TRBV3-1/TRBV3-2	CASSQLAEGTEAFF
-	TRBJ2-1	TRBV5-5	CASSLDSTLNEQFF
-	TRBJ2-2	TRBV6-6	CASSHDALARGELFF
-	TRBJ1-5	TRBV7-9	CASSLRLGQPQHF
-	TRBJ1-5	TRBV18	CASSPVGHDQPQHF
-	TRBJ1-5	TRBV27	CASSLSPAGVNQPQHF
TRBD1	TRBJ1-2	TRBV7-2	CASSFYGDRAIGSGYTF
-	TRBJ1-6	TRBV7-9	CASSYSGQGGLYNSPLHF
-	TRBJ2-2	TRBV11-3	CASSFGENEDTGELFF
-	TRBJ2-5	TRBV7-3	CASSLAGPAFRETQYF
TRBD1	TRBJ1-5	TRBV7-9	CASSFGDRGLGQPQHF